This TCR beta chain originates from a study of early T cells in non-severe SARS-CoV-2 infection. Study-level findings and limits: In VDJdb matching, anti-spike CD8 responses were favored while private and CD4 specificities went missing.

TCRdb redid the calling of the 5' RACE reads with MiXCR, one entry per CDR3 protein. The sample carries around 57,000 distinct CDR3 sequences, approximately 6.1% recorded once. This clonotype was seen many times. No antigen is known for it. This specimen was whole blood, taken at baseline. The clonotype comes from an adult who was a healthcare worker with PCR-confirmed SARS-CoV-2 infection or an uninfected control (not recorded which).

CDR3: CASTSTGRYGYTF. The CDR3 DNA sequence: TGTGCCAGCACATCGACAGGGAGGTATGGCTACACCTTC. The V call is TRBV7-6, the J call TRBJ1-2, with 7 bases matching TRBD1. The germline V gene encodes CDR1 SGHVS and CDR2 FNYEAQ. Trimming cost V 7 bases and J 5 bases; bases outside gene matches: 7. This CDR3 contains 13 residues.